The clone carrying this TCR beta chain was recorded a few times. The antigen is undetermined. The sample originates from a study of regulatory T cells in long-lasting Graves disease. V dropped 2 bases and J dropped 1 base, with 12 bases sitting between them. CDR3 length: 15 residues. Germline CDR1 SEHNR, CDR2 FQNEAQ (reference sequence). To make TCR beta libraries, researchers used iRepertoire HTBI primers and Arm-PCR of CDR3 regions. TCRdb reprocessed the multiplex PCR reads with MiXCR, giving one entry per CDR3 protein. The sample carries 350,000 to 450,000 distinct CDR3 sequences, roughly 20% recorded once. The time point is: persistent/refractory GD, antithyroid drugs over 5 years with positive TRAb. The TCR library was made from RNA extracted from PBMCs. Staff drew about 8.9 milliliters of peripheral blood into EDTA tubes. Study-wide results and caveats: Public clonotype sharing was higher in persistent than newly diagnosed patients. Persistent disease was characterized by preferential usage of TRBV28, TRBJ1-2 and TRBJ2-5. The study examined only peripheral blood, not thyroid tissue.

The chain uses TRBV7-9 and TRBJ2-7, with D tentatively TRBD2 (6 bases). The sample was peripheral blood mononuclear cells (PBMCs), taken when the disease was refractory, from a patient treated with antithyroid drugs. The sequence came from a female donor with Graves disease. The CDR3 DNA is TGTGCCAGCAGCTTAAGGCTGGAGGGTTCCTACGAGCAGTACTTC. It specifies CASSLRLEGSYEQYF.